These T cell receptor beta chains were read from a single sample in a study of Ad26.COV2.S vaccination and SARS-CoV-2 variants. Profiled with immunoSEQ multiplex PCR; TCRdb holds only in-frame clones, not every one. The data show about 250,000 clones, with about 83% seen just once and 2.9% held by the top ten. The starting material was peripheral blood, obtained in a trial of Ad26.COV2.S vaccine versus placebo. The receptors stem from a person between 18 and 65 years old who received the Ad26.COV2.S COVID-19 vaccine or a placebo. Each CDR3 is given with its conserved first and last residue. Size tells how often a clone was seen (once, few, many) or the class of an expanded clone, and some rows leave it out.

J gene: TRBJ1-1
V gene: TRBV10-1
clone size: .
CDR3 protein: CASSEDPYTEAFF

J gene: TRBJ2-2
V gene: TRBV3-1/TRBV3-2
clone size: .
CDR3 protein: CASSQATPGLAGGPGTGELFF

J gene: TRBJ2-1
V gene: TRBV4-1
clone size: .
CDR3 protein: CASSQDTVAYNEQFF

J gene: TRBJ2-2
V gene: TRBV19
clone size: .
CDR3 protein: CASSIIAGVPGELFF

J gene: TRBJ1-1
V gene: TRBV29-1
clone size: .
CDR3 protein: CSVEEVNTEAFF

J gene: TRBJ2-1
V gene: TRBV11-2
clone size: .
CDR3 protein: CASSLRLAGKQHEQFF

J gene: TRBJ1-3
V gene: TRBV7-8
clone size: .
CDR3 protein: CASSPDRASRGRAGNTIYF

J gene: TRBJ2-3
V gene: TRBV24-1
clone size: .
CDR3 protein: CATSDKAGSGTDTQYF

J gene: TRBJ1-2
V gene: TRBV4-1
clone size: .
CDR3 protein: CASSQDHYLQAGYTF

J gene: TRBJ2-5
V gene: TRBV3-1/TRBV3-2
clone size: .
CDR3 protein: CASSRNPSGTYQETQYF

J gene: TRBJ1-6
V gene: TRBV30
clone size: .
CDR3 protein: CASTAGLGSPLHF

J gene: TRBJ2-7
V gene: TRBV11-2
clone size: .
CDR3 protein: CASSLGTGGISSYEQYF

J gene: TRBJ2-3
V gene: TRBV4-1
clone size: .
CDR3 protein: CASTQAVRGTDTQYF

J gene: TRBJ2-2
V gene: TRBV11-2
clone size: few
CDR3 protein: CASSPTSGNTGELFF

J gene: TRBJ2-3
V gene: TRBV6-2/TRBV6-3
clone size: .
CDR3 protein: CASSWSSRGLDTQYF

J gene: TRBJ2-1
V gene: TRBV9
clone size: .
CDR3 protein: CASSVTGGNEQFF

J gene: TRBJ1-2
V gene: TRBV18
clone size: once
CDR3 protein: CASSPTGGADYGYTF

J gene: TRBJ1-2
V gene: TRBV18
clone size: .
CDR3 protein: CASSADRGSNYGYTF

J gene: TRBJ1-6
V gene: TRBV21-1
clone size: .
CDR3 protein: CASSPPGQGSSPLHF

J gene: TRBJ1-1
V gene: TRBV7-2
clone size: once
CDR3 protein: CASSFSAGSNTEAFF

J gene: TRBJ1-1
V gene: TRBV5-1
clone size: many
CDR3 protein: CASSPNSLDGGNTEAFF

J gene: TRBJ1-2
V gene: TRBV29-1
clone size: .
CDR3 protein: CSVSLGGGKGYTF

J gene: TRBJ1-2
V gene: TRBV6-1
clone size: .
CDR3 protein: CASSEGTNYGYTF

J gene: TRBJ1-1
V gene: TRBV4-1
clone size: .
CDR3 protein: CASSQSPSRQGGAEAFF

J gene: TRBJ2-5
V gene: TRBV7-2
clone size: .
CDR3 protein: CASSLGGLAGVGETQYF

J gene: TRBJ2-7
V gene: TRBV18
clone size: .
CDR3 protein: CASSPSTQRGDRYF

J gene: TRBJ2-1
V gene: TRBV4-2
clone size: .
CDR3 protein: CASSPSAQLLNEQFF

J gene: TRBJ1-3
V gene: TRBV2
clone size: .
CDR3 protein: CASSDLARFSGNTIYF

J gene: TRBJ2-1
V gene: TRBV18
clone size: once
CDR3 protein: CASSPQASGGYEQFF

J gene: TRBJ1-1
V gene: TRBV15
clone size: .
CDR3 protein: CATSSTGGAYTEAFF

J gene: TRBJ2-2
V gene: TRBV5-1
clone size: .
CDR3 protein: CASSFAGTVTGELFF

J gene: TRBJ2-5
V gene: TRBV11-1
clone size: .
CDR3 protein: CASSHPMETQYF

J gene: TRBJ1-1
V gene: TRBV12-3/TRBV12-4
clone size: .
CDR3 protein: CASGGPDTEAFF

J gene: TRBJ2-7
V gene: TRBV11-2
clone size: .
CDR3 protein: CASLITPGSYEQYF

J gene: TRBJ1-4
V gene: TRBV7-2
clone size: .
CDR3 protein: CASRRGNYNEKLFF

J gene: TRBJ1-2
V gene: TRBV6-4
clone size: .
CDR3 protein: CASSEGEGSGGYTF

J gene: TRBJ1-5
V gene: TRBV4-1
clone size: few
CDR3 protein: CASSPPGGNQPQHF

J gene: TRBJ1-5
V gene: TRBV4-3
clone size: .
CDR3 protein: CASSQDIGYNQPQHF

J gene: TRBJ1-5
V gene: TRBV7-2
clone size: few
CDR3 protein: CASSRNSNQPQHF

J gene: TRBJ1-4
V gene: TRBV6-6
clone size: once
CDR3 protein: CASSYPGTGGEKLFF

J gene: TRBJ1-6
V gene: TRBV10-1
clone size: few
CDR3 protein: CASKGFGSPLHF

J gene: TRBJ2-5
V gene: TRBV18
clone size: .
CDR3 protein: CASSPRGTGAQETQYF

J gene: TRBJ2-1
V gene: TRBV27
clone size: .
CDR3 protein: CASSLLQGYNEQFF

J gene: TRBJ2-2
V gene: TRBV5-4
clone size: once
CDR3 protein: CASRDREKGTGELFF

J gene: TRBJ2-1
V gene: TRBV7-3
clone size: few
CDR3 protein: CASSQGLSHNEQFF

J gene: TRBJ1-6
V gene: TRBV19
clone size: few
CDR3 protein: CASTLTGMLSSPLHF

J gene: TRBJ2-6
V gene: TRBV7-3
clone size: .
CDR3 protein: CASSLRGAGANVLTF

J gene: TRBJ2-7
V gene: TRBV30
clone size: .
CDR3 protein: CALPGGDRNEQYF

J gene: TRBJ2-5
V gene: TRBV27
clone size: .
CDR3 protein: CASSLRGFWETQYF

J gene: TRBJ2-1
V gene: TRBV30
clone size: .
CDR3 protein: CAWSPPPAGGREQFF

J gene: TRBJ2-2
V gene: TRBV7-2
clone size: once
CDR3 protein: CASSLGLAIQTGELFF

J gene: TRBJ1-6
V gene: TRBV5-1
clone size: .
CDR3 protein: CASSLDVGAEGSPLHF